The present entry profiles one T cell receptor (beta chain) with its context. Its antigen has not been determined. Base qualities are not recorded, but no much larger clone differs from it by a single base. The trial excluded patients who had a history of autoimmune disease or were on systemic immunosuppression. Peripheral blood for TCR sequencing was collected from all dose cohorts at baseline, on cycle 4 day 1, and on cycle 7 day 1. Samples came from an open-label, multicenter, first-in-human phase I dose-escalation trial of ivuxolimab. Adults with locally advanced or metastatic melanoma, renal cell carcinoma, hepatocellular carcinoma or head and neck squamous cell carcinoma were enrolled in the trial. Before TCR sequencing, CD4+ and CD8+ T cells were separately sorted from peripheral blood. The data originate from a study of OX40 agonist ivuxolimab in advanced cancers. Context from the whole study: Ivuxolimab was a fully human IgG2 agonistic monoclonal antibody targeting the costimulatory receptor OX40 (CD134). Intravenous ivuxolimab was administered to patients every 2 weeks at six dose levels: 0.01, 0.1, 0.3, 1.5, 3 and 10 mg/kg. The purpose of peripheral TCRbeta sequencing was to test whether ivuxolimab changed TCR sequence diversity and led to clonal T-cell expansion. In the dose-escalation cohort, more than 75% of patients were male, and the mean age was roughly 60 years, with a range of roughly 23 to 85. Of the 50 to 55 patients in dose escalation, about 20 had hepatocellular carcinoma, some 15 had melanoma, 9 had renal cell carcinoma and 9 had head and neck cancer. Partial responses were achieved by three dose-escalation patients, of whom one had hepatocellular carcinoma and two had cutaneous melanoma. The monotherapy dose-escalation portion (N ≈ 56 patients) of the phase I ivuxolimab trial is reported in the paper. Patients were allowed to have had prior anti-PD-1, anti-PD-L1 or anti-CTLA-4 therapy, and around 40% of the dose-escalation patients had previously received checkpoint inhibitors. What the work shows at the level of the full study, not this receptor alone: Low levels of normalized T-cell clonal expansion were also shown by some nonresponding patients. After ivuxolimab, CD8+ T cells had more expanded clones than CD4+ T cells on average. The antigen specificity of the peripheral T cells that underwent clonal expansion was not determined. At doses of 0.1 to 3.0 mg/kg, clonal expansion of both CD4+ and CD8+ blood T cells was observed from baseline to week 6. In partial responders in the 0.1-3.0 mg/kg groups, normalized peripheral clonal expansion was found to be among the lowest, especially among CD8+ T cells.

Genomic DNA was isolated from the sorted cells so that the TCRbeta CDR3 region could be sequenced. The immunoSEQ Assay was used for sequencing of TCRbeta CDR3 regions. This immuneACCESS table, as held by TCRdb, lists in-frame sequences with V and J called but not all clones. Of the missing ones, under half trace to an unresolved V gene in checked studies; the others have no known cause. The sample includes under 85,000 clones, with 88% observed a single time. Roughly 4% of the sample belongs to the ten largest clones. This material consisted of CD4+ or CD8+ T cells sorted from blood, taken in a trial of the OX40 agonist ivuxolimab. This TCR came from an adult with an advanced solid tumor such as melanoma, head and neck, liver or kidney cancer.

The CDR3 reads CASRPDRATGELFF. The DNA reads TGTGCCAGCAGGCCGGACAGGGCCACCGGGGAGCTGTTTTTT. This receptor chain uses TRBV28 and TRBJ2-2; 8 nucleotides in the junction match TRBD1. Clipping removes 6 bases from V and 4 bases from J, with 4 as the unmatched junction base count. The germline V gene gives CDR1 as MDHEN and CDR2 as SYDVKM. Including cysteine and phenylalanine, the CDR3 has 14 amino acids. CDR3 DNA only is kept here, 42 bases in frame from base 1.